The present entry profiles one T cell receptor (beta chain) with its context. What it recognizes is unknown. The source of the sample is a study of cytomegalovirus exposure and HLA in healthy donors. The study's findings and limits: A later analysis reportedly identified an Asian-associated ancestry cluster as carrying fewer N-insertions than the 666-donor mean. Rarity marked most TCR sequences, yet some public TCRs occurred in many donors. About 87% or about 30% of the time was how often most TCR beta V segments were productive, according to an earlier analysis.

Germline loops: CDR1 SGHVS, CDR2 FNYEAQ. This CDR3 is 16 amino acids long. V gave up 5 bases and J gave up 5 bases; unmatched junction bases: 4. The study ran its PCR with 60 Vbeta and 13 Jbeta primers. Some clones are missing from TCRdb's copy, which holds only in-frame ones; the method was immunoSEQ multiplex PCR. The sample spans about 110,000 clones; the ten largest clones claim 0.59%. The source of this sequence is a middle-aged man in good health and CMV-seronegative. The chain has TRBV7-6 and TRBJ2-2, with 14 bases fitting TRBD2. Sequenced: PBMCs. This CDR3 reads CASSPGLAGGTGELFF. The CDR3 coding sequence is TGTGCCAGCAGCCCAGGACTAGCGGGAGGAACCGGGGAGCTGTTTTTT. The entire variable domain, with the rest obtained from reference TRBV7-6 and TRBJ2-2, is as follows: GAGVSQSPRYKVTKRGQDVALRCDPISGHVSLYWYRQALGQGPEFLTYFNYEAQQDKSGLPNDRFSAERPEGSISTLTIQRTEQRDSAMYRCASSPGLAGGTGELFFGEGSRLTVL.